This TCR beta chain came from a study of cytomegalovirus exposure and HLA in healthy donors. About the research overall: An early data release held approximately 85 million unique TCRs from HLA-typed donors. Whole-study results and caveats: A later analysis found that most CMV-associated TCR beta chains appeared HLA-restricted.

On this clone itself: What it recognizes is unknown.

PCR primers comprised 60 Vbeta and 13 Jbeta primers. The assay was immunoSEQ multiplex PCR, and TCRdb's table has in-frame clones only and misses some. The sample includes about 140,000 clones, 82% of them seen just once. Germline assignment: CDR1 SQVTM and CDR2 ANQGSEA. The CDR3 length is 14 residues. Trimming took off 8 bases at V and 0 bases at J, with 16 bases between the two ends. This sequence joins TRBV29-1 and TRBJ1-1; a weak D match, TRBD1 (5 bases). The specimen sequenced was PBMCs. This clonotype was sampled from a man between 18 and 29 years old in good health and CMV-seropositive. The CDR3 nucleotides are TGCAGCTCCCTTACAGCAGGGTTGAACACTGAAGCTTTCTTT. This sequence encodes CSSLTAGLNTEAFF.